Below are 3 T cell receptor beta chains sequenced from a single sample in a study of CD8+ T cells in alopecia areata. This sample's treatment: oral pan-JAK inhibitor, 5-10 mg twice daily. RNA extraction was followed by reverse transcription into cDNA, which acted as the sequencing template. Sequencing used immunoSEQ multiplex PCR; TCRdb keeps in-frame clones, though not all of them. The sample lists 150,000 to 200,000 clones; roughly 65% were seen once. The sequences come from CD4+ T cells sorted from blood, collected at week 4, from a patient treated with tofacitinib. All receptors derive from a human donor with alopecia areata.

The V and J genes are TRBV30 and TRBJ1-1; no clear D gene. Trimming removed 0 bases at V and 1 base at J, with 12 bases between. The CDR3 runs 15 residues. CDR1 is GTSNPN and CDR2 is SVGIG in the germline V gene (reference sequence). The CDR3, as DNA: TGTGCCTGGAGTGTAGATTCTGGGTGGAACACTGAAGCTTTCTTT. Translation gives CAWSVDSGWNTEAFF.

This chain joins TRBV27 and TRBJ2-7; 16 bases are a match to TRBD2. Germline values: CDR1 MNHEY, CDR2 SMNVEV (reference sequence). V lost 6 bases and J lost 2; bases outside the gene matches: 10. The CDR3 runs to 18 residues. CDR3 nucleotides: TGTGCCAGCAGCACCATTCCGGGACTAGCGGGGGGGACCTACGAGCAGTACTTC. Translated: CASSTIPGLAGGTYEQYF.

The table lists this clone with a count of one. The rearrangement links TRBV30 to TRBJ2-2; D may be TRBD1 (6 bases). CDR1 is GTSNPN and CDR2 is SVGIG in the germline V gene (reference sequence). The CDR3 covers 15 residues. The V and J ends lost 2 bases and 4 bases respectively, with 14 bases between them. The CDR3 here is CAWSINRVFTGELFF. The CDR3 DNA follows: TGTGCCTGGAGTATCAACAGGGTGTTCACCGGGGAGCTGTTTTTT.